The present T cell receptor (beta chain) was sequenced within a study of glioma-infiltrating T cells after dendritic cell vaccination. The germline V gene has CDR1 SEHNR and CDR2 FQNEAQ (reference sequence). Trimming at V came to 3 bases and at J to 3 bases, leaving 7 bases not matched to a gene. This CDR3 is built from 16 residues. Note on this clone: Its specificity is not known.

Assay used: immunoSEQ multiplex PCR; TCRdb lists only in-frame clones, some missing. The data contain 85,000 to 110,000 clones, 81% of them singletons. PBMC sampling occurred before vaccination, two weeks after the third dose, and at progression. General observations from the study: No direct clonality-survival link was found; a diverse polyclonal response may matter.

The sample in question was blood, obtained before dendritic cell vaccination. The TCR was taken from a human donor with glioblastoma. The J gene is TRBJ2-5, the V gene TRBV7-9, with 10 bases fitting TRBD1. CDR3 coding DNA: TGTGCCAGCAGCTTGCTAACCGGGACAGGGGAAGAGACCCAGTACTTC. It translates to CASSLLTGTGEETQYF.